Listed here are 24 T cell receptor beta chains from one sample, sequenced in a study of T cell changes during pregnancy in multiple sclerosis. TCRdb's table, derived via immunoSEQ multiplex PCR, lists solely in-frame clones and lacks some. The sample shows around 86,000 clones, about 93% of them seen only once. The material was peripheral blood, obtained in the first trimester of pregnancy. The receptor set was obtained from a female donor with multiple sclerosis, enrolled in a pregnancy study.

This rearrangement joins TRBV5-4 to TRBJ2-1; D might be TRBD2 (7 bases). Germline CDR1 reads SGHNT; CDR2 reads YYREEE (reference sequence). The germline V and J ends were trimmed by 0 bases and 7 bases, with 11 bases remaining between them. CDR3 length: 14 residues. The DNA of the CDR3 is TGTGCCAGCAGCTTGGAGGGAGGGGGGAATGAGCAGTTCTTC. Protein sequence: CASSLEGGGNEQFF.

V is TRBV19 and J is TRBJ1-5; TRBD1 is a possible D gene (5 bases). CDR3 length: 17 amino acids. V was cut by 6 bases and J by 0 bases, with 18 bases left in between. CDR1 and CDR2 from the germline V gene are LNHDA and SQIVND (reference sequence). Here the CDR3 DNA reads TGTGCCAGTAGAGGGCTGGGGCAGCACGATAGCAATCAGCCCCAGCATTTT. Protein sequence: CASRGLGQHDSNQPQHF.

This clone showed up just once. The chain has TRBV28 and TRBJ2-7, with 11 bases fitting TRBD2. The CDR3 is 15 amino acids. Germline V lookup: CDR1 MDHEN, CDR2 SYDVKM. Unmatched junction bases numbered 10, after V lost 5 bases and J lost 7 bases. The CDR3 DNA sequence: TGTGCCAGCAGTGCTAGCGGGAGGCCTCTATTAGAGCAGTACTTC. This gives the protein CASSASGRPLLEQYF.

The CDR3 here is CASSLPGSGYTF. The CDR3 DNA reads as TGCGCCAGCAGCTTGCCAGGAAGTGGCTACACCTTC. The chain is built from TRBV5-1 and TRBJ1-2; no reliable D call. From germline, CDR1 is SGHRS and CDR2 YFSETQ. The CDR3 contains 12 residues. Trimming took off 1 base at V and 7 bases at J, with 8 bases between the two ends.

The rearrangement uses TRBV6-4 and TRBJ2-2; D is uncertain. The length of the CDR3 is 14 residues. Germline V lookup: CDR1 MRHNA, CDR2 SNTAGT. Deletions cut 7 bases from V and 0 bases from J, with 9 bases between. This CDR3 is CASKLSANTGELFF. The CDR3 nucleotides read TGTGCCAGCAAGCTCTCCGCGAACACCGGGGAGCTGTTTTTT.

This clone came up once. The chain has TRBV30 and TRBJ1-1; the D gene is possibly TRBD1 (5 bases). CDR1 GTSNPN and CDR2 SVGIG come from the germline V gene (reference sequence). Trimming stripped 1 base from V and 5 bases from J, with 14 bases between. The CDR3 runs 14 residues. CDR3 sequence: CAWSARGSKTEAFF. The CDR3 DNA reads TGTGCCTGGAGTGCCCGGGGGTCGAAGACTGAAGCTTTCTTT. The complete variable domain, with remaining parts taken from reference TRBV30 and TRBJ1-1, reads SQTIHQWPATLVQPVGSPLSLECTVEGTSNPNLYWYRQAAGRGLQLLFYSVGIGQISSEVPQNLSASRPQDRQFILSSKKLLLSDSGFYLCAWSARGSKTEAFFGQGTRLTVV.

The rearrangement uses TRBV19 and TRBJ1-2; 8 nucleotides agree with TRBD1. V shed 4 bases, J shed 4 bases, and the junction held 5 bases outside the gene matches. CDR3 length: 14 residues. The germline gives CDR1 LNHDA, CDR2 SQIVND (reference sequence). The DNA of the CDR3 is TGTGCCAGTAGTAACCGACAGGGGACCTATGGCTACACCTTC. This gives the protein CASSNRQGTYGYTF. Variable domain in full (rest from reference TRBV19 and TRBJ1-2): DGGITQSPKYLFRKEGQNVTLSCEQNLNHDAMYWYRQDPGQGLRLIYYSQIVNDFQKGDIAEGYSVSREKKESFPLTVTSAQKNPTAFYLCASSNRQGTYGYTFGSGTRLTVV.

The rearrangement uses TRBV19 and TRBJ1-5; 7 bases align to TRBD1. Germline V gene sequence: CDR1 LNHDA, CDR2 SQIVND (reference sequence). V lost 0 bases, J lost 6 bases, and 5 bases stayed unmatched. The CDR3 contains 15 residues. CDR3 region: CASSIDRGGGQPQHF. The CDR3 DNA follows: TGTGCCAGTAGTATAGATAGAGGGGGCGGTCAGCCCCAGCATTTT.

This sequence joins TRBV7-8 and TRBJ2-2; TRBD2 aligns across 10 bases. The length of the CDR3 is 19 residues. V lost 0 bases, J lost 2 bases, and 9 bases stayed unmatched. Per germline, CDR1 SGHVS and CDR2 FQNEAQ. The DNA for the CDR3 is TGTGCCAGCAGCTTAGCGGCCAGACTAGCGGGCCACAACACCGGGGAGCTGTTTTTT. Protein sequence: CASSLAARLAGHNTGELFF.

The chain has TRBV19 and TRBJ1-2, with 9 bases that match TRBD1. V gave up 9 bases and J gave up 3 bases; unmatched junction bases: 5. Germline V gene sequence: CDR1 LNHDA, CDR2 SQIVND (reference sequence). The CDR3 sequence is 13 residues long. CDR3 region: CASKRTGDYGYTF. As DNA, the CDR3 is TGTGCCAGCAAACGGACAGGGGACTATGGCTACACCTTC.

This chain joins TRBV27 and TRBJ2-7; 11 bases map to TRBD2. Germline V gene data show CDR1 as MNHEY and CDR2 as SMNVEV (reference sequence). The CDR3 runs 18 residues. The V gene end was trimmed by 2 bases and the J gene end by 5 bases; junction bases not matched to a gene: 14. For the CDR3, the DNA is TGTGCCAGCAGTTTACTTTTTCCGCTAGCGGGAGGAAGGGACGAGCAGTACTTC. Translation: CASSLLFPLAGGRDEQYF.

The chain uses TRBV30 and TRBJ2-7, with 7 bases aligning to TRBD2. CDR1 and CDR2 from the germline V gene are GTSNPN and SVGIG (reference sequence). The CDR3 contains 13 residues. V trimming: 2 bases; J trimming: 3 bases; junction bases outside the gene matches: 4. CDR3 nucleotides: TGTGCCTGGAGTTGGGGGGGAGTCTACGAGCAGTACTTC. The encoded protein is CAWSWGGVYEQYF.

The CDR3 loop is CASSGRTSGRKDTQYF. The CDR3 region has the DNA TGTGCCAGTAGTGGGAGGACTAGCGGGAGAAAAGATACGCAGTATTTT. V and J are TRBV19 and TRBJ2-3; 13 nucleotides match TRBD2. V lost 5 bases, J lost 5 bases, and 7 bases stayed unmatched. The CDR3 has 16 residues. Germline CDR1 is LNHDA and CDR2 is SQIVND (reference sequence).

The V call is TRBV6-1, the J call TRBJ1-5; D uncertain. The CDR3 consists of 14 residues. Germline V lookup: CDR1 MNHNS, CDR2 SASEGT. V lost 6 bases and J lost 2, with 11 bases in between. As DNA, the CDR3 is TGTGCCAGCAGCCTAGATTTAGGCAATCAGCCCCAGCATTTT. It yields the protein CASSLDLGNQPQHF.

The V gene is TRBV5-1, the J gene TRBJ1-1; 7 bases map to TRBD1. The length of the CDR3 is 17 residues. Germline values: CDR1 SGHRS, CDR2 YFSETQ. With 5 bases clipped from V and 0 bases from J, the junction kept 13 bases outside the gene matches. The CDR3: CASRGTVVLGLNTEAFF. Here the CDR3 DNA reads TGCGCCAGCAGAGGGACAGTAGTCCTTGGGTTGAACACTGAAGCTTTCTTT.

The rearrangement uses TRBV30 and TRBJ2-7; D not resolved. V lost 5 bases and J 0 bases, leaving 8 bases between the germline ends. The CDR3 covers 12 residues. The germline CDR1 and CDR2 sequences are GTSNPN and SVGIG (reference sequence). In DNA, the CDR3 is TGTGCCTGGGGCTTCGCCTCCTACGAGCAGTACTTC. Its protein is CAWGFASYEQYF.

In its sample, this clone was seen once. The CDR3 nucleotides are TGTGCCAGCAGCTTTCAGGGAAATGAGTATGGCTACACCTTC. This sequence encodes CASSFQGNEYGYTF. This chain uses TRBV7-9 with TRBJ1-2, with a possible D match to TRBD1 (5 bases). The V end was cut by 3 bases, the J end by 5 bases, with 13 bases between. CDR1 is SEHNR, CDR2 FQNEAQ, per germline (reference sequence). This CDR3 contains 14 residues.

The chain employs TRBV7-9 and TRBJ2-7; no clear D. Germline CDR1 and CDR2: SEHNR and FQNEAQ (reference sequence). V was shortened by 5 bases and J by 3 bases, with 11 bases between the two germline ends. The CDR3 is 13 amino acids. Here the CDR3 reads CASSLSQNYEQYF. CDR3 bases: TGTGCCAGCAGCCTTAGCCAAAACTACGAGCAGTACTTC.

The chain is built from TRBV27 and TRBJ1-4; 8 nucleotides align to TRBD1. The CDR3 runs 14 residues. V shed 0 bases, J shed 10 bases, and the junction held 4 bases outside the gene matches. Looked up from germline, CDR1 is MNHEY and CDR2 is SMNVEV (reference sequence). The CDR3 coding sequence is TGTGCCAGCAGTTTATCGGGGGACAGGAGAAAACTGTTTTTT. Protein product: CASSLSGDRRKLFF.

This chain uses TRBV5-1 with TRBJ2-7, with D perhaps TRBD1 (6 bases). The length of the CDR3 is 14 residues. The ends were cut back, 3 bases at V and 1 base at J, with 11 bases in the middle. From germline, CDR1 is SGHRS and CDR2 YFSETQ. The DNA of the CDR3 is TGCGCCAGCAGCTCCACCACAGGGTCCTACGAGCAGTACTTC. Its translation is CASSSTTGSYEQYF.

Only one count was recorded for this clone. The V call is TRBV9, the J call TRBJ1-1, with TRBD1 as a possible D gene (6 bases). The germline V and J ends were trimmed by 5 bases and 10 bases, with 18 bases remaining between them. From germline, CDR1 is SGDLS and CDR2 YYNGEE. CDR3 length equals 13 residues. The CDR3 region has the DNA TGTGCCAGCAGTGTCCGGGCAGGGGCATCAGCTTTCTTT. Protein: CASSVRAGASAFF.

The rearrangement links TRBV7-9 to TRBJ2-7; 7 bases fit TRBD1. This CDR3 region has 15 residues. Germline CDR1 reads SEHNR; CDR2 reads FQNEAQ (reference sequence). The J segment lost 2 bases and the V segment lost 5 bases, leaving 9 bases of the junction unmatched. The CDR3 nucleotides read TGTGCCAGCAGCGCGACAGGGAAAAATGCCTACGAGCAGTACTTC. Its translation is CASSATGKNAYEQYF.

V usage is TRBV29-1 and J usage is TRBJ1-1, with D unclear. The CDR3 runs to 13 residues. Germline V gene sequence: CDR1 SQVTM, CDR2 ANQGSEA. V lost 4 bases and J lost 8, with 17 bases in between. CDR3 loop: CSVVRTAVGEAFF. In DNA, the CDR3 is TGCAGCGTTGTCCGTACGGCCGTCGGGGAAGCTTTCTTT.

The chain combines TRBV28 with TRBJ2-3; 7 bases agree with TRBD1. The CDR3 spans 15 residues. The J segment lost 1 base and the V segment lost 5 bases, leaving 6 bases of the junction unmatched. CDR1 and CDR2 from the germline V gene are MDHEN and SYDVKM. CDR3 amino acids: CASSPRQGRTDTQYF. CDR3 sequence (DNA): TGTGCCAGCAGTCCGCGACAGGGCCGCACAGATACGCAGTATTTT. Variable domain in full (rest from reference TRBV28 and TRBJ2-3): DVKVTQSSRYLVKRTGEKVFLECVQDMDHENMFWYRQDPGLGLRLIYFSYDVKMKEKGDIPEGYSVSREKKERFSLILESASTNQTSMYLCASSPRQGRTDTQYFGPGTRLTVL.